These T cell receptor beta chains were read from a single sample in a study of shared clonotypes between healthy human individuals. The protocol was immunoSEQ multiplex PCR, while the TCRdb copy is restricted to in-frame clones and leaves out a portion. The data show millions of clones, about 94% seen once. What was sequenced was naive CD8+ T cells sorted from blood. These receptors were taken from a man aged 18-30 years in good health. CDR3s include the opening cysteine and the closing phenylalanine or tryptophan. A D gene is named only where the DNA matches it firmly. For some rows the clone size is stated as once, few or many, or as a class when expanded; others skip it.

size	V	J	D	DNA	CDR3
once	TRBV5-6	TRBJ1-2	TRBD1	TGTGCCAGCAGCTTGGCCACAGGGGCCTATGGCTACACCTTC	CASSLATGAYGYTF
once	TRBV7-8	TRBJ2-7	.	TGTGCCAGCAGCTTCGCAGGCGAGCAGTACTTC	CASSFAGEQYF
.	TRBV7-9	TRBJ2-1	TRBD2	TGTGCCAGCAGCTTAACTAGCGGGGCGCCCTACAATGAGCAGTTCTTC	CASSLTSGAPYNEQFF
once	TRBV28	TRBJ2-7	.	TGTGCCAGCAGTCTTAATCCCTACGAGCAGTACTTC	CASSLNPYEQYF
.	TRBV9	TRBJ2-3	TRBD2	TGTGCCAGCAACCGACTAGCGGGGGTGGATACGCAGTATTTT	CASNRLAGVDTQYF
few	TRBV6-1	TRBJ1-2	.	TGTGCCAGCAGTGAAGCACACATCTATGGCTACACCTTC	CASSEAHIYGYTF
.	TRBV4-3	TRBJ2-7	.	TGCGCCAGCAGCCAAGATTTTGGGCGAGGCGTCAACGAGCAGTACTTC	CASSQDFGRGVNEQYF
.	TRBV4-3	TRBJ1-1	.	TGCGCCAGCAGCCAAGTGAGTGGAAACACTGAAGCTTTCTTT	CASSQVSGNTEAFF
.	TRBV5-1	TRBJ2-3	TRBD2	TGCGCCAGCAGCTTGGGCGCGGGGGGGCTAGATACGCAGTATTTT	CASSLGAGGLDTQYF
.	TRBV5-6	TRBJ1-2	.	TGTGCCAGCAGACCACAGGGACTCTATGGCTACACCTTC	CASRPQGLYGYTF
.	TRBV27	TRBJ2-3	.	TGTGCCAGCAGTTCCAACTGGGATACGCAGTATTTT	CASSSNWDTQYF
.	TRBV30	TRBJ2-7	TRBD2	TGTGCCTGGAGCAATAGCGGGGGTTTCTACGAGCAGTACTTC	CAWSNSGGFYEQYF
.	TRBV6-1	TRBJ1-5	.	TGTGCCAGCAGTGAGCGGGGGGTAACAGGCAATCAGCCCCAGCATTTT	CASSERGVTGNQPQHF
.	TRBV11-2	TRBJ2-7	.	TGTGCCAGCAGCTTTACCGGGACACTTTACGAGCAGTACTTC	CASSFTGTLYEQYF
.	TRBV29-1	TRBJ1-1	.	TGCAGCGTTGGGGGGGAGGTGAACACTGAAGCTTTCTTT	CSVGGEVNTEAFF
.	TRBV30	TRBJ1-1	.	TGTGCCTGGAGTCCGGACAGTCTAAACACTGAAGCTTTCTTT	CAWSPDSLNTEAFF
.	TRBV30	TRBJ2-7	.	TGTGCCTGGAGTGTAGGGCAGACCTACGAGCAGTACTTC	CAWSVGQTYEQYF
.	TRBV13	TRBJ2-3	.	TGTGCCAGCAGCTTCCCGGGGACAGATACGCAGTATTTT	CASSFPGTDTQYF
.	TRBV13	TRBJ2-1	TRBD2	TGTGCCAGCAGCTTAGGTCTCGCGGGAGTGAATGAGCAGTTCTTC	CASSLGLAGVNEQFF
.	TRBV9	TRBJ1-1	.	TGTGCCAGCAGCCCACAGGTAGCCACTGAAGCTTTCTTT	CASSPQVATEAFF
.	TRBV7-9	TRBJ1-2	.	TGTGCCAGCAGCCCAACAGGGCTGCCCGGGGGTGATGGCTACACCTTC	CASSPTGLPGGDGYTF
.	TRBV5-6	TRBJ2-7	TRBD1	TGTGCCAGCAGCTTGGGGACAGGAACCTACGAGCAGTACTTC	CASSLGTGTYEQYF
.	TRBV6-5	TRBJ1-1	.	TGTGCCAGCAGTTACATTGGGGGCCCGAAGGGCACTGAAGCTTTCTTT	CASSYIGGPKGTEAFF
.	TRBV10-1	TRBJ2-7	.	TGCGCCAGCAGTGAGCTGAGAGACTCCCAGCAGTACTTC	CASSELRDSQQYF
.	TRBV4-3	TRBJ2-7	TRBD1	TGCGCCAGCAGCCAAGATCGACAGGGGGCTTACGAGCAGTACTTC	CASSQDRQGAYEQYF
.	TRBV7-2	TRBJ1-2	.	TGTGCCAGCAGCTTAGAACGGCAGCTCCTCCGCTATGGCTACACCTTC	CASSLERQLLRYGYTF
.	TRBV14	TRBJ2-5	.	TGTGCCAGCAGCCAAGGGGGGCTAGGAGCCTTTCCCCAGTACTTC	CASSQGGLGAFPQYF
.	TRBV6-5	TRBJ1-4	.	TGTGCCAGCAGTCATACAAGAGGTAGTAATGAAAAACTGTTTTTT	CASSHTRGSNEKLFF
.	TRBV5-6	TRBJ1-5	.	TGTGCCAGCAGCTTGGTTGGGGGCAATCAGCCCCAGCATTTT	CASSLVGGNQPQHF
.	TRBV19	TRBJ2-7	TRBD1	TGTGCCAGTAGTACCTGGACAGGGGGCCCATACGAGCAGTACTTC	CASSTWTGGPYEQYF
.	TRBV5-1	TRBJ1-1	.	TGCGCCAGCAGCTTTTGGGGGAACACTGAAGCTTTCTTT	CASSFWGNTEAFF
.	TRBV9	TRBJ2-7	.	TGTGCCAGCAGCGGCGGGGAGGCCTACGAGCAGTACTTC	CASSGGEAYEQYF
once	TRBV19	TRBJ1-4	.	TGTGCCAGTAGTTCGGTGGTATGGGAAAAACTGTTTTTT	CASSSVVWEKLFF
.	TRBV21-1	TRBJ1-1	.	TGTGCCAGCAGCAAAGCGCTTGAGAACACTGAAGCTTTCTTT	CASSKALENTEAFF
.	TRBV5-1	TRBJ2-5	.	TGCGCCAGCAGCCAAGGGGACGACCAAGAGACCCAGTACTTC	CASSQGDDQETQYF
.	TRBV27	TRBJ2-3	TRBD2	TGTGCCACCACGGGACTAGCGGGGGGGCTCACAGATACGCAGTATTTT	CATTGLAGGLTDTQYF
.	TRBV18	TRBJ2-1	.	TGTGCCAGCTCACCATCCCCACTTCTAGCCTACAATGAGCAGTTCTTC	CASSPSPLLAYNEQFF
.	TRBV7-6	TRBJ2-3	.	TGTGCCAGCAGCCTCCGGGACTGGAGCACAGATACGCAGTATTTT	CASSLRDWSTDTQYF
once	TRBV5-6	TRBJ1-1	TRBD1	TGTGCCAGCAGCTTGGACCTGACAGGGGCGATGAGAGCTTTCTTT	CASSLDLTGAMRAFF
few	TRBV4-3	TRBJ2-7	.	TGCGCCAGCAGCCAGGACAGAGCCTACGAGCAGTACTTC	CASSQDRAYEQYF
.	TRBV6-5	TRBJ2-7	TRBD1	TGTGCCAGCAGTTACTCAGGGACAGGGGGTCTGTACGAGCAGTACTTC	CASSYSGTGGLYEQYF
.	TRBV29-1	TRBJ2-1	TRBD1	TGCAGCGTTGAGTGGACAGGGGGGAATGAGCAGTTCTTC	CSVEWTGGNEQFF
.	TRBV5-4	TRBJ2-1	TRBD2	TGTGCCAGCAGGACCAATGAGGGCGGGAGGGCAGGCTACAATGAGCAGTTCTTC	CASRTNEGGRAGYNEQFF
.	TRBV13	TRBJ2-3	.	TGTGCCAGCAGCCTAAACCCCGGGACACCGGCAGGAGATACGCAGTATTTT	CASSLNPGTPAGDTQYF